The present T cell receptor beta chain was sequenced within a study of blood T cell repertoires in COVID-19. Study at large: The cDNA or gDNA used as material had been derived from T cells, B-cell-depleted T cells, or PBMCs.

V lost 4 bases, J lost 9 bases, and 7 bases stayed unmatched. The CDR3 has 14 amino acids. The germline V gene encodes CDR1 KGHSH and CDR2 LQKENI. Authors' processing steps: Researchers report that nucleated cell counts were estimated from reference gene primer amplification. Clones were sequenced by immunoSEQ multiplex PCR, and TCRdb holds only the in-frame ones, with some missing. D and trimming come from the DNA, and the V and J calls and clone size come from that table. This table holds 57,000 or so clones, 88% found once. The V call is TRBV18, the J call TRBJ2-1; the match to TRBD1 covers 9 bases. This clonotype was sampled from a woman aged 45-65 years with active or convalescent COVID-19. The sample comprised peripheral blood. CDR3 sequence: CASSRGDRAPEQFF. The CDR3 DNA sequence: TGTGCCAGCTCACGGGGGGACAGGGCCCCTGAGCAGTTCTTC.